A single sample gave rise to the 22 T cell receptor beta chains below, sequenced in a study of long-term antiretroviral therapy in people with HIV. It was version v3.0 of the immunoSEQ assay that was run at survey level. Repertoires were generated with immunoSEQ multiplex PCR, while TCRdb's copy carries only in-frame clones and drops some. The sample has approximately 13,000 clones, around 80% seen once. Material: unsorted PBMCs, obtained 1.3 years before starting antiretroviral therapy. The receptor source for this set is a man between 35 and 55 years old with HIV.

The CDR3, as DNA: TGTGCCAGCAGCGTAGGTAGCGGGGGCCCTGTAAGCGGGGAGCTGTTTTTT. This encodes CASSVGSGGPVSGELFF. The chain is built from TRBV9 and TRBJ2-2; TRBD2 agrees at 9 bases. The CDR3 consists of 17 residues. Germline CDR1 is SGDLS and CDR2 is YYNGEE. V gave up 0 bases and J gave up 7 bases; unmatched junction bases: 10.

The CDR3 bases are TGCGCCAGCAGCGCCGGGACAGGGTCTAACTATGGCTACACCTTC. Its translation: CASSAGTGSNYGYTF. The J gene is TRBJ1-2, the V gene TRBV5-1; TRBD1 matches 9 bases. Trimming took 4 bases from V and 0 from J; bases not matched to a gene: 4. The CDR3 loop spans 15 amino acids. Germline CDR1 SGHRS, CDR2 YFSETQ.

The chain is built from TRBV6-1 and TRBJ1-1, with TRBD1 matching over 9 bases. Germline V lookup: CDR1 MNHNS, CDR2 SASEGT. The junction had 4 bases not matched to a gene; V was cut back by 7 bases and J by 4 bases. The length of the CDR3 is 13 residues. The CDR3 sequence is CASTDRGVTEAFF. CDR3 nucleotides: TGTGCCAGCACGGACAGGGGAGTCACTGAAGCTTTCTTT.

Remarks on this clone: Other DNA sequences from this sample encode an identical CDR3 as well. The rearrangement links TRBV19 to TRBJ1-5; TRBD1 agrees at 9 bases. CDR3 length equals 14 residues. The germline V gene has CDR1 LNHDA and CDR2 SQIVND (reference sequence). Unmatched junction bases numbered 6, after V lost 5 bases and J lost 7 bases. The CDR3 nucleotides are TGTGCCAGTAGTCGGACAGGGGATCGGCAGCCCCAGCATTTT. Translating it yields CASSRTGDRQPQHF. Full variable domain (remainder filled in from reference TRBV19 and TRBJ1-5): DGGITQSPKYLFRKEGQNVTLSCEQNLNHDAMYWYRQDPGQGLRLIYYSQIVNDFQKGDIAEGYSVSREKKESFPLTVTSAQKNPTAFYLCASSRTGDRQPQHFGDGTRLSIL.

This CDR3 is CASSLQGGYGYTF. The CDR3 region has the DNA TGCGCCAGCAGCTTGCAAGGTGGCTATGGCTACACCTTC. The chain combines TRBV5-1 with TRBJ1-2; D is ambiguous. The CDR3 extends over 13 amino acids. Germline CDR1 SGHRS, CDR2 YFSETQ. The V end lost 1 base, the J end lost 4 bases, and 8 bases lay between the germline ends.

This clone was counted once. The chain uses TRBV7-9 and TRBJ1-4; D not certain. CDR3 length: 15 amino acids. Per the germline V gene, CDR1 is SEHNR and CDR2 is FQNEAQ (reference sequence). Trimming cost V 3 bases and J 2 bases, with 10 bases left between them. The CDR3 region is CASSFSRFTNEKLFF. CDR3 in DNA: TGTGCCAGCAGCTTCTCTCGGTTTACTAATGAAAAACTGTTTTTT.

The V and J genes are TRBV29-1 and TRBJ1-2; TRBD1 might be the D (6 bases). Trimming stripped 0 bases from V and 4 bases from J, with 15 bases between. The length of the CDR3 is 15 residues. Germline V gene lookup returns CDR1 SQVTM and CDR2 ANQGSEA. In DNA, the CDR3 is TGCAGCGTTGAAGATCGAGGGGGGACGGGCTATGGCTACACCTTC. This gives the protein CSVEDRGGTGYGYTF.

The chain couples TRBV30 to TRBJ2-7; TRBD1 agrees at 8 bases. This CDR3 region has 13 residues. V shed 5 bases, J shed 3 bases, and the junction held 6 bases outside the gene matches. Germline loops: CDR1 GTSNPN, CDR2 SVGIG (reference sequence). CDR3 sequence reads: CAWSGTGHYEQYF. Here the CDR3 DNA reads TGTGCCTGGTCCGGGACAGGTCACTACGAGCAGTACTTC.

The chain links TRBV27 to TRBJ1-1; the D gene is possibly TRBD1 (5 bases). CDR1 and CDR2 from the germline V gene are MNHEY and SMNVEV (reference sequence). V was pared by 3 bases and J by 2 bases, with 10 bases between. The CDR3 is 14 amino acids. CDR3 DNA sequence: TGTGCCAGCAGTTTCTCGGGGGGAAACACTGAAGCTTTCTTT. Translating it yields CASSFSGGNTEAFF.

The genes are TRBV5-1 and TRBJ2-7, with 9 bases lining up with TRBD1. The V and J ends lost 4 bases and 3 bases, in that order; junction bases with no gene match: 14. Germline CDR1 and CDR2: SGHRS and YFSETQ. This CDR3 contains 17 residues. As DNA, the CDR3 is TGCGCCAGCAGCAGCTTCCCTGGGACAGGGAAGGGCTACGAGCAGTACTTC. This encodes CASSSFPGTGKGYEQYF.

This clone was detected once. The gene calls are TRBV29-1 and TRBJ2-6; TRBD2 might be the D (5 bases). V lost 3 bases and J 0 bases, leaving 6 bases between the germline ends. This CDR3 is 14 amino acids long. Germline assignment: CDR1 SQVTM and CDR2 ANQGSEA. The CDR3 sequence: CSVDRGSGANVLTF. For the CDR3, the DNA is TGCAGCGTTGATCGGGGCTCTGGGGCCAACGTCCTGACTTTC.

V gene TRBV10-2 combines with J gene TRBJ1-5, with TRBD1 matching 11 bases. CDR1 and CDR2 (germline): WSHSY, SAAADI. The CDR3 sequence is 17 residues long. With 4 bases clipped from V and 2 bases from J, the junction kept 7 bases outside the gene matches. DNA for the CDR3: TGCGCCAGCAGTGTGGACAGGGGGCGAATTGGCAATCAGCCCCAGCATTTT. Translating gives CASSVDRGRIGNQPQHF.

V usage is TRBV30 and J usage is TRBJ1-3; no clear D gene. The CDR3 runs to 11 residues. V was trimmed by 2 bases and J by 4 bases, leaving 3 bases between them. Germline CDR1 is GTSNPN and CDR2 is SVGIG (reference sequence). The chain's CDR3 is CAWSRGNTIYF. The CDR3 bases are TGTGCCTGGAGTAGGGGAAACACCATATATTTT.

The rearrangement joins TRBV5-1 to TRBJ2-2; D unclear. The V gene's germline CDR1 is SGHRS and CDR2 YFSETQ. The V and J ends lost 2 bases and 4 bases respectively, with 12 bases between them. This CDR3 region has 15 residues. The CDR3: CASSFRLSGTGELFF. The CDR3 DNA reads TGCGCCAGCAGCTTTAGGCTGTCGGGCACCGGGGAGCTGTTTTTT.

CDR3 amino acids: CASSFGATGLKNIQYF. For the CDR3, the DNA is TGTGCCAGCAGTTTCGGAGCGACAGGGTTGAAAAACATTCAGTACTTC. V usage is TRBV6-5 and J usage is TRBJ2-4; 7 nucleotides match TRBD1. This CDR3 is 16 amino acids long. V was clipped by 4 bases and J by 4 bases; unmatched bases: 10. The germline V gene has CDR1 MNHEY and CDR2 SVGAGI.

This clone is judged medium-sized. The chain uses TRBV10-1 and TRBJ2-2, with D unclear. CDR1 is WNHNN and CDR2 is SYGVQD in the germline V gene (reference sequence). Trimming pared 3 bases from V and 4 bases from J, leaving 6 bases between. The CDR3 is 13 residues long. CDR3 sequence reads: CASSELTTGELFF. As DNA, the CDR3 is TGCGCCAGCAGTGAATTGACCACCGGGGAGCTGTTTTTT.

The chain combines TRBV21-1 with TRBJ2-2. TRBV21-1 has pseudogene status. The CDR3 runs 14 residues. DNA for the CDR3: TGTGCCAGCAGTCAAACGCATAACACCGGGGAGCTGTTTTTT. It encodes CASSQTHNTGELFF.

This clone was seen once. The chain employs TRBV11-2 and TRBJ1-4; D remains unclear. Trimming stripped 5 bases from V and 3 bases from J, with 13 bases between. The CDR3 runs 15 residues. Germline loops: CDR1 SGHAT, CDR2 FQNNGV. CDR3 residues: CASSPLVLANEKLFF. The CDR3 DNA sequence: TGTGCCAGCAGCCCCCTGGTTTTGGCTAATGAAAAACTGTTTTTT.

This clone was recorded once. The chain uses TRBV7-9 and TRBJ2-3; TRBD1 agrees at 12 bases. Germline V gene sequence: CDR1 SEHNR, CDR2 FQNEAQ (reference sequence). The CDR3 loop spans 14 amino acids. Unmatched junction bases numbered 6, after V lost 6 bases and J lost 8 bases. The CDR3 DNA is TGTGCCAGCAGAGCGGGACAGGGGGCCGGTACGCAGTATTTT. Translation gives CASRAGQGAGTQYF.

The gene calls are TRBV16 and TRBJ2-3; D is tentatively TRBD1 or TRBD2 (5 bases each). Trimming removed 7 bases from V and 1 base from J, with 9 bases in between. This CDR3 is built from 13 residues. Looked up from germline, CDR1 is KGHSY and CDR2 is FQNENV. DNA for the CDR3: TGTGCCAGCACCAGGGACCGCACAGATACGCAGTATTTT. This sequence encodes CASTRDRTDTQYF.

This clone has a handful of counts. The chain is built from TRBV27 and TRBJ2-1; no definite D call. Trimming left V 3 bases short and J 4 bases short, with 7 bases between. The CDR3 is made up of 13 amino acids. Per germline, CDR1 MNHEY and CDR2 SMNVEV (reference sequence). Here the CDR3 reads CASSFRTYNEQFF. The CDR3 DNA is TGTGCCAGCAGTTTCCGAACATACAATGAGCAGTTCTTC.

The V and J genes are TRBV7-9 and TRBJ2-7; possibly TRBD2 for D (5 bases). The CDR3 contains 14 residues. Germline values: CDR1 SEHNR, CDR2 FQNEAQ (reference sequence). V lost 5 bases and J 0 bases, leaving 11 bases between the germline ends. The CDR3 DNA is TGTGCCAGCAGCCCACGACGGGACTCCTACGAGCAGTACTTC. Protein product: CASSPRRDSYEQYF. The full variable domain, completed using reference TRBV7-9 and TRBJ2-7, is DTGVSQNPRHKITKRGQNVTFRCDPISEHNRLYWYRQTLGQGPEFLTYFQNEAQLEKSRLLSDRFSAERPKGSFSTLEIQRTEQGDSAMYLCASSPRRDSYEQYFGPGTRLTVT.